Listed below are T cell receptor beta chains from one sample, sequenced in a study of blood T cell repertoires in COVID-19. Sequencing was performed with immunoSEQ multiplex PCR; in TCRdb, only in-frame clones are kept and a portion is missing. The sample has tens of thousands of clones, almost 90% seen once. Sample: peripheral blood. These receptors all come from a man aged 45-65 years with active COVID-19. The CDR3 runs from the conserved cysteine through the conserved F or W. Fields, in order: D gene, clone size, J gene, V gene, CDR3 DNA, CDR3 protein. A D gene is named only where the DNA matches it firmly. Expanded clones get a size class; other rows say once, few or many, or leave the size out.

D: TRBD2
size: once
J: TRBJ2-3
V: TRBV28
DNA: TGTGCCAGCTTCTCGGGGGGGGCTAGTGATACGCAGTATTTT
CDR3: CASFSGGASDTQYF

D: TRBD1
size: NA
J: TRBJ2-7
V: TRBV6-1
DNA: TGTGCCAGCAGTGAAGAAGCAGGGGGCAGCTACGAGCAGTACTTC
CDR3: CASSEEAGGSYEQYF

D: TRBD1
size: NA
J: TRBJ2-2
V: TRBV9
DNA: TGTGCCAGCAGCGTAGGCTCGGGACAGGGGGCGGACGGGGAGCTGTTTTTT
CDR3: CASSVGSGQGADGELFF

D: NA
size: NA
J: TRBJ1-3
V: TRBV28
DNA: TGTGCCAGCAGTTTATCGGTTCTCTCTGGAAACACCATATATTTT
CDR3: CASSLSVLSGNTIYF

D: TRBD1
size: NA
J: TRBJ1-5
V: TRBV6-5
DNA: TGTGCCAGCAGCTGGGACAGGGGACAGCCCCAGCATTTT
CDR3: CASSWDRGQPQHF

D: NA
size: NA
J: TRBJ1-1
V: TRBV5-1
DNA: TGCGCCAGCAGCTTGGTGGGGCGCGGACGGAACACTGAAGCTTTCTTT
CDR3: CASSLVGRGRNTEAFF

D: TRBD2
size: NA
J: TRBJ2-2
V: TRBV7-3
DNA: TGTGCCAGCAGGCCCACTAGCGGGGGGCATAACACCGGGGAGCTGTTTTTT
CDR3: CASRPTSGGHNTGELFF

D: TRBD2
size: once
J: TRBJ2-3
V: TRBV6-4
DNA: TGTGCCAGCAGCGGGACTAGCGAGACAGATACGCAGTATTTT
CDR3: CASSGTSETDTQYF

D: NA
size: NA
J: TRBJ2-5
V: TRBV11-2
DNA: TGTGCCAGCAGCCCCCTGTGGACAGACCAAGAGACCCAGTACTTC
CDR3: CASSPLWTDQETQYF

D: TRBD1
size: NA
J: TRBJ2-2
V: TRBV7-9
DNA: TGTGCCAGCAGCTTACAGGGGGTGAACACCGGGGAGCTGTTTTTT
CDR3: CASSLQGVNTGELFF

D: NA
size: NA
J: TRBJ2-1
V: TRBV5-6
DNA: TGTGCCAGCAGCTCGCGAAGGCCTTCGAGGTACAATGAGCAGTTCTTC
CDR3: CASSSRRPSRYNEQFF

D: NA
size: NA
J: TRBJ2-1
V: TRBV5-1
DNA: TGCGCCAGCAGCTTCGACAGTAGTACCTACAATGAGCAGTTCTTC
CDR3: CASSFDSSTYNEQFF

D: TRBD1
size: NA
J: TRBJ2-7
V: TRBV9
DNA: TGTGCCAGCAGCCCTAGGACAGGTGACACCTACGAGCAGTACTTC
CDR3: CASSPRTGDTYEQYF

D: TRBD2
size: once
J: TRBJ2-2
V: TRBV18
DNA: TGTGCCAGCTCCCCCGGGACTAGGTCTCGCTCCGGGGAGCTGTTTTTT
CDR3: CASSPGTRSRSGELFF

D: TRBD1
size: NA
J: TRBJ1-3
V: TRBV5-5
DNA: TGTGCCAGCAGCCCACCTTTTGGGACAGTTGGAAACACCATATATTTT
CDR3: CASSPPFGTVGNTIYF

D: NA
size: NA
J: TRBJ2-1
V: TRBV9
DNA: TGTGCCAGCAGCGTAGCCGGGAGTCGGAACAATGAGCAGTTCTTC
CDR3: CASSVAGSRNNEQFF

D: NA
size: NA
J: TRBJ2-7
V: TRBV5-1
DNA: TGCGCCAGCAGCTTCACAGGTGACGAGCAGTACTTC
CDR3: CASSFTGDEQYF

D: TRBD2
size: NA
J: TRBJ2-3
V: TRBV9
DNA: TGTGCCAGCAGCGTAGTGGCGGGGGGCACAGATACGCAGTATTTT
CDR3: CASSVVAGGTDTQYF

D: NA
size: NA
J: TRBJ2-7
V: TRBV18
DNA: TGTGCCAGCTCACCACGTGGCAGAAGCTCCTACGAGCAGTACTTC
CDR3: CASSPRGRSSYEQYF

D: NA
size: NA
J: TRBJ1-2
V: TRBV2
DNA: TGTGCCAGCACCGAACGGCCAGGGATTAACTATGGCTACACCTTC
CDR3: CASTERPGINYGYTF

D: NA
size: NA
J: TRBJ1-5
V: TRBV15
DNA: TGTGCCACCAGCAGGGGTTCAGGGGCCCTCAATCAGCCCCAGCATTTT
CDR3: CATSRGSGALNQPQHF

D: NA
size: NA
J: TRBJ2-7
V: TRBV6-5
DNA: TGTGCCAGCAGGAACGCCGGGGCCTACGAGCAGTACTTC
CDR3: CASRNAGAYEQYF

D: NA
size: once
J: TRBJ1-1
V: TRBV25-1
DNA: TGTGCCAGCGCAGGGGTTCAAAAGGGGAACACTGAAGCTTTCTTT
CDR3: CASAGVQKGNTEAFF

D: NA
size: once
J: TRBJ2-2
V: TRBV9
DNA: TGTGCCAGCAGCCTCCACTTGGACACCGGGGAGCTGTTTTTT
CDR3: CASSLHLDTGELFF

D: TRBD2
size: NA
J: TRBJ2-3
V: TRBV9
DNA: TGTGCCAGCAGCGTGAGCGGGGGCTTCGGAGATACGCAGTATTTT
CDR3: CASSVSGGFGDTQYF

D: NA
size: NA
J: TRBJ2-7
V: TRBV19
DNA: TGTGCCAGTAGTAGGTTTGGGGGGTCTTCGGACGAGCAGTACTTC
CDR3: CASSRFGGSSDEQYF

D: NA
size: NA
J: TRBJ2-2
V: TRBV7-2
DNA: TGTGCCAGCAGCTCGGGAACAACCGGGGAGCTGTTTTTT
CDR3: CASSSGTTGELFF

D: NA
size: NA
J: TRBJ2-1
V: TRBV7-2
DNA: TGTGCCAGCAGCTTAGTAGGAGGGAATGAGCAGTTCTTC
CDR3: CASSLVGGNEQFF

D: TRBD2
size: NA
J: TRBJ2-3
V: TRBV7-2
DNA: TGTGCCAGCAGCCCTTTAGGAGCGGGGGGGCAAGCAGATACGCAGTATTTT
CDR3: CASSPLGAGGQADTQYF

D: NA
size: NA
J: TRBJ1-2
V: TRBV20-1
DNA: TGCAGTGCTATGCAGGGTGTTGGCTACACCTTC
CDR3: CSAMQGVGYTF

D: NA
size: once
J: TRBJ1-6
V: TRBV27
DNA: TGTGCCAGCGGAAACGGAGGAGCCTATAATTCACCCCTCCACTTT
CDR3: CASGNGGAYNSPLHF

D: NA
size: NA
J: TRBJ2-1
V: TRBV19
DNA: TGTGCCAGTAGCGTTTATAGACAGGTTAATGAGCAGTTCTTC
CDR3: CASSVYRQVNEQFF

D: TRBD1
size: NA
J: TRBJ2-5
V: TRBV4-1
DNA: TGCGCCAGCAGCCAAAGACAGGGGGCACGGGAGACCCAGTACTTC
CDR3: CASSQRQGARETQYF

D: NA
size: NA
J: TRBJ2-2
V: TRBV5-1
DNA: TGCGCCAGCAGAAGAGAGACAGGTTCCGGGGAGCTGTTTTTT
CDR3: CASRRETGSGELFF

D: TRBD1
size: NA
J: TRBJ1-2
V: TRBV2
DNA: TGTGCCAGCAGTGAATATTACGGGACAGCAGTTTATGGCTACACCTTC
CDR3: CASSEYYGTAVYGYTF

D: NA
size: NA
J: TRBJ1-2
V: TRBV5-6
DNA: TGTGCCAGCAGCTTGGCAGGGAGGGATGGCTACACCTTC
CDR3: CASSLAGRDGYTF

D: TRBD2
size: NA
J: TRBJ2-1
V: TRBV7-9
DNA: TGTGCCAGCAGCAAACTAGCGGGGGGATCGAATGAGCAGTTCTTC
CDR3: CASSKLAGGSNEQFF

D: TRBD1
size: NA
J: TRBJ2-1
V: TRBV5-6
DNA: TGTGCCAGCATCGACAACAGGGGCCATGAGCAGTTCTTC
CDR3: CASIDNRGHEQFF

D: NA
size: NA
J: TRBJ2-3
V: TRBV20-1
DNA: TGCAGTACACGATCGGGTCCTACGCAGTATTTT
CDR3: CSTRSGPTQYF

D: NA
size: once
J: TRBJ2-3
V: TRBV18
DNA: TGTGCCAGCTCACCACCATTGACTAGCACAGATACGCAGTATTTT
CDR3: CASSPPLTSTDTQYF

D: NA
size: NA
J: TRBJ2-6
V: TRBV2
DNA: TGTGCCAGCTCGCGGGGCTCTGGGGCCAACGTCCTGACTTTC
CDR3: CASSRGSGANVLTF

D: TRBD2
size: once
J: TRBJ2-3
V: TRBV2
DNA: TGTGCCAGCAACCTCCTGACTAGCGGGGGGAATACGCAGTATTTT
CDR3: CASNLLTSGGNTQYF

D: TRBD1
size: NA
J: TRBJ1-2
V: TRBV5-5
DNA: TGTGCCAGCAGCACCCACACAGGGGGCGATGGCTACACCTTC
CDR3: CASSTHTGGDGYTF

D: NA
size: NA
J: TRBJ2-2
V: TRBV6-9
DNA: TGTGCCAGCAGTTATTCGAGACTCGCGAACACCGGGGAGCTGTTTTTT
CDR3: CASSYSRLANTGELFF

D: NA
size: few
J: TRBJ2-7
V: TRBV30
DNA: TGTGCCTGGAGTGGGGGCAGTGACGGGCAGTACTTC
CDR3: CAWSGGSDGQYF

D: NA
size: NA
J: TRBJ2-1
V: TRBV19
DNA: TGTGCCAGTAGTGCGACAGAGGAAAATGAGCAGTTCTTC
CDR3: CASSATEENEQFF

D: NA
size: NA
J: TRBJ2-2
V: TRBV2
DNA: TGTGCCAGCACCCCGGGACAAGGGGTAACCGGGGAGCTGTTTTTT
CDR3: CASTPGQGVTGELFF

D: TRBD2
size: once
J: TRBJ2-3
V: TRBV7-3
DNA: TGTGCCAGCAGCTCCCCTAGCGGGGGTAGCACAGATACGCAGTATTTT
CDR3: CASSSPSGGSTDTQYF

D: TRBD1
size: NA
J: TRBJ1-2
V: TRBV5-4
DNA: TGTGCCAGCAGCCCGACAGGGGAGAATGGCTACACCTTC
CDR3: CASSPTGENGYTF

D: NA
size: NA
J: TRBJ2-3
V: TRBV5-4
DNA: TGTGCCAGCAGCGAGCGGACGGCTAGGCCCACAGATACGCAGTATTTT
CDR3: CASSERTARPTDTQYF

D: NA
size: NA
J: TRBJ2-7
V: TRBV7-2
DNA: TGTGCCAGCAGCTTAACGACAGGCTACGAGCAGTACTTC
CDR3: CASSLTTGYEQYF

D: NA
size: NA
J: TRBJ2-4
V: TRBV19
DNA: TGTGCCAGTAGTATAGGAGGAAGACAGAGGAACATTCAGTACTTC
CDR3: CASSIGGRQRNIQYF

D: TRBD1
size: NA
J: TRBJ1-1
V: TRBV6-6
DNA: TGTGCCAGCAGGCGGACAGGGGGTGGCACTGAAGCTTTCTTT
CDR3: CASRRTGGGTEAFF

D: TRBD1
size: NA
J: TRBJ2-7
V: TRBV27
DNA: TGTGCCAGCAGAAGGACAGGGAACTACGAGCAGTACTTC
CDR3: CASRRTGNYEQYF

D: TRBD1
size: once
J: TRBJ2-3
V: TRBV7-3
DNA: TGTGCCAGCAGCTTCGGACAGGGGTCAGATACGCAGTATTTT
CDR3: CASSFGQGSDTQYF

D: TRBD1
size: NA
J: TRBJ1-6
V: TRBV6-6
DNA: TGTGCCAGCAGTCCCGGGACAGGGGGCTCCTATAATTCACCCCTCCACTTT
CDR3: CASSPGTGGSYNSPLHF

D: NA
size: NA
J: TRBJ1-4
V: TRBV7-8
DNA: TGTGCCAGCAGCTCAATCAGGGGAGCAACTAATGAAAAACTGTTTTTT
CDR3: CASSSIRGATNEKLFF

D: NA
size: NA
J: TRBJ2-1
V: TRBV25-1
DNA: TGTGCCAGCAGCCGAGAAGGGGAACGTGAGCAGTTCTTC
CDR3: CASSREGEREQFF

D: TRBD1
size: NA
J: TRBJ1-5
V: TRBV10-3
DNA: TGTGCCATCAGTGAGTCGCGGACAGGGGAGCAGCCCCAGCATTTT
CDR3: CAISESRTGEQPQHF